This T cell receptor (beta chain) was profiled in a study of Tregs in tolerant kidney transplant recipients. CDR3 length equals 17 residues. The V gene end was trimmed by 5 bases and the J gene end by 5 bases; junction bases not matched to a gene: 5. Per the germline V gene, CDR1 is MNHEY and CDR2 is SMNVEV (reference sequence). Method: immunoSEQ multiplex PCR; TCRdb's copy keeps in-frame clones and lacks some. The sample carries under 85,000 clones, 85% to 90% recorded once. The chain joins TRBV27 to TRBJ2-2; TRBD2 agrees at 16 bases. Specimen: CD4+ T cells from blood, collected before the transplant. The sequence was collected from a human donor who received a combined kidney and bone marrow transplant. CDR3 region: CASSNLGLAGGTGELFF. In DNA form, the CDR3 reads TGTGCCAGCAGTAACCTGGGACTAGCGGGAGGGACCGGGGAGCTGTTTTTT.